This entry describes one TCR beta chain. Its cognate antigen is unknown. Profiled with immunoSEQ multiplex PCR; TCRdb holds only in-frame clones, not every one. The sample yields tens of thousands of clones, 85% to 95% seen once. The data were obtained in a study of cytomegalovirus exposure and HLA in healthy donors. Study-wide points: Researchers counted roughly 160 TCR beta chains as cytomegalovirus-associated.

The CDR3 is 15 amino acids. From germline, CDR1 is SGHRS and CDR2 YFSETQ. V was clipped by 4 bases and J by 0 bases; unmatched bases: 4. The clonotype was recovered from a woman in her late teens or twenties in good health and CMV-seronegative. V usage is TRBV5-1 and J usage is TRBJ1-3; 7 bases agree with TRBD1. The material sequenced was PBMCs. The CDR3 loop is CASSPAGGSGNTIYF. CDR3 nucleotides: TGCGCCAGCAGCCCCGCAGGGGGCTCTGGAAACACCATATATTTT. The full variable domain, with the rest looked up from reference TRBV5-1 and TRBJ1-3, is KAGVTQTPRYLIKTRGQQVTLSCSPISGHRSVSWYQQTPGQGLQFLFEYFSETQRNKGNFPGRFSGRQFSNSRSEMNVSTLELGDSALYLCASSPAGGSGNTIYFGEGSWLTVV.